Shown below are 8 T cell receptor beta chains from a single sample sequenced in a study of blood T cell repertoires in COVID-19. Clones were read by immunoSEQ multiplex PCR, and TCRdb kept only the in-frame ones, dropping some. Of 200,000 to 300,000 clones in the sample, approximately 89% were seen once. Sequencing used peripheral blood. The receptors stem from a woman aged 50 to 60 with acute or convalescent COVID-19.

The V gene is TRBV12-3 or TRBV12-4, the J gene TRBJ1-5, with 7 bases lining up with TRBD1. With V trimmed by 5 bases and J by 4 bases, 2 bases remained unmatched. This CDR3 comprises 13 residues. The CDR3 region is CASSTQGNQPQHF. The CDR3, as DNA: TGTGCCAGCAGTACACAGGGGAATCAGCCCCAGCATTTT.

This chain uses TRBV28 with TRBJ2-7; possibly TRBD1 for D (5 bases). Germline V gene data show CDR1 as MDHEN and CDR2 as SYDVKM. The CDR3 extends over 16 amino acids. V shed 1 base and J shed 1 base, with 14 bases lying between them. For the CDR3, the DNA is TGTGCCAGCAGTTTATATTCCCAACAGGAATCCTACGAGCAGTACTTC. Translating it yields CASSLYSQQESYEQYF.

Comment on this clone: This same CDR3 is encoded by further DNA sequences in the sample. This chain links TRBV6-4 with TRBJ1-1, with 7 bases that match TRBD1. CDR3 length: 14 amino acids. V shed 0 bases, J shed 4 bases, and the junction held 2 bases outside the gene matches. CDR1 and CDR2 from the germline V gene are MRHNA and SNTAGT. The CDR3 nucleotides are TGTGCCAGCAGTGACTCAGACAGGGCCACTGAAGCTTTCTTT. Translation: CASSDSDRATEAFF.

This chain joins TRBV28 and TRBJ2-5; possible D gene TRBD1, 6 bases. The CDR3 sequence is 14 residues long. The V end lost 4 bases, the J end lost 5 bases, and 14 bases lay between the germline ends. Germline V gene lookup returns CDR1 MDHEN and CDR2 SYDVKM. In nucleotides, the CDR3 is TGTGCCAGCAGTTCGGGACACAAAAGGGAGACCCAGTACTTC. It is translated as CASSSGHKRETQYF.

The V gene is TRBV5-1, the J gene TRBJ2-7, with 8 bases aligning to TRBD1. Germline CDR1 reads SGHRS; CDR2 reads YFSETQ. This CDR3 has 13 residues. V was pared by 3 bases and J by 2 bases, with 1 base of the junction left unmatched. CDR3 sequence (DNA): TGCGCCAGCAGCTGGGACAGGACCTACGAGCAGTACTTC. Protein: CASSWDRTYEQYF.

The rearrangement uses TRBV11-3 and TRBJ2-1, with D perhaps matching TRBD1 (5 bases). CDR3 length: 13 residues. Germline loops: CDR1 SGHNT, CDR2 YENEEA. Trimming removed 8 bases from V and 2 bases from J, with 10 bases in between. The CDR3 sequence: CASSTVTYNEQFF. CDR3 coding DNA: TGTGCCAGCTCGACAGTTACCTACAATGAGCAGTTCTTC.

This clone appeared once. The rearrangement links TRBV6-2 or TRBV6-3 to TRBJ1-5, with 8 bases matching TRBD1. V shed 4 bases, J shed 4 bases, and the junction held 9 bases outside the gene matches. Per germline, CDR1 MNHEY and CDR2 SVGEGT. The CDR3 is 16 amino acids. The DNA of the CDR3 is TGTGCCAGCAGTTTCTTACAGGGGGTCGGGAATCAGCCCCAGCATTTT. Encoded protein: CASSFLQGVGNQPQHF.

This clone appeared a few times. The chain employs TRBV5-8 and TRBJ2-2; 13 bases map to TRBD2. V was pared by 4 bases and J by 7 bases, with 7 bases of the junction left unmatched. The CDR3 has 16 residues. Germline values: CDR1 SGHTS, CDR2 YDEGEE. CDR3 residues: CASSPRLAGGIGELFF. CDR3 DNA: TGTGCCAGCAGCCCACGACTAGCGGGAGGAATCGGGGAGCTGTTTTTT. Together with reference TRBV5-8 and TRBJ2-2, the CDR3 gives the full variable domain: EAGVTQSPTHLIKTRGQQATLRCSPISGHTSVYWYQQALGLGLQFLLWYDEGEERNRGNFPPRFSGRQFPNYSSELNVNALELEDSALYLCASSPRLAGGIGELFFGEGSRLTVL.